The 24 T cell receptor beta chains in this list originate from one sample, sequenced in a study of shared clonotypes between healthy human individuals. Repertoires were generated with immunoSEQ multiplex PCR, while TCRdb's copy carries only in-frame clones and drops some. Among roughly 2.2 million clones, roughly 93% were seen once, and the ten largest hold under 0.45%. The sample consisted of naive CD4+ T cells from PBMCs. Documented subset: CD45RA+ positively selected. The receptors stem from a man aged 18 to 35 in good health. Some clones in this sample may be carry-over from other donors' samples.

The V call is TRBV19, the J call TRBJ2-1; TRBD1 matches at 9 bases. Germline V CDR1 and CDR2: LNHDA, SQIVND (reference sequence). Trimming at V came to 6 bases and at J to 1 base, leaving 7 bases not matched to a gene. This CDR3 is 16 amino acids long. In nucleotides, the CDR3 is TGTGCCAGTAGAAGGGACAGGGATAGTTCCTACAATGAGCAGTTCTTC. It is translated as CASRRDRDSSYNEQFF.

The rearrangement joins TRBV5-1 to TRBJ2-7; a possible D gene is TRBD2 (6 bases). This CDR3 region has 15 residues. Trimming removed 4 bases from V and 4 bases from J, with 18 bases in between. Germline V lookup: CDR1 SGHRS, CDR2 YFSETQ. The CDR3 DNA sequence: TGCGCCAGCAGCCTACGGGAGACTAGGGTATACGAGCAGTACTTC. This codes for CASSLRETRVYEQYF.

This clone was recorded only once. A read error may produce the germline difference seen at one junction end. The sample holds other DNA sequences that translate to the same CDR3. The rearrangement joins TRBV13 to TRBJ1-5; D may be TRBD1 (6 bases). Germline V gene data show CDR1 as PRHDT and CDR2 as FYEKMQ (reference sequence). The CDR3 totals 14 residues. CDR3 coding DNA: TGTGCCAGCAGCCTAGGGGGTAGCAATCAGCCCCAGCATTTT. Its protein is CASSLGGSNQPQHF.

The V call is TRBV18, the J call TRBJ1-2, with 8 nucleotides matching TRBD1. The CDR3 length is 16 residues. The germline gives CDR1 KGHSH, CDR2 LQKENI. V dropped 3 bases and J dropped 4; count of bases not matched to a gene: 10. The CDR3 DNA reads as TGTGCCAGCTCACCGGGACAGGTGACAACGGGCTATGGCTACACCTTC. Protein sequence: CASSPGQVTTGYGYTF.

J is TRBJ1-5 and V is TRBV28; D is possibly TRBD1 (6 bases). The CDR3 covers 14 residues. V lost 3 bases to trimming and J lost 7 bases, with 13 bases between them. Germline V lookup: CDR1 MDHEN, CDR2 SYDVKM. The CDR3 region has the DNA TGTGCCAGCAGTTTTTCCGGGGGCCGCCAGCCCCAGCATTTT. Its translation is CASSFSGGRQPQHF. The full variable domain, with the rest looked up from reference TRBV28 and TRBJ1-5, is DVKVTQSSRYLVKRTGEKVFLECVQDMDHENMFWYRQDPGLGLRLIYFSYDVKMKEKGDIPEGYSVSREKKERFSLILESASTNQTSMYLCASSFSGGRQPQHFGDGTRLSIL.

As regards this clone: This sample also contains other DNA sequences that code for the same CDR3. This chain connects TRBV28 to TRBJ1-1; D is undetermined. The V end lost 2 bases, the J end lost 5 bases, and 6 bases lay between the germline ends. The CDR3 loop spans 12 amino acids. Looked up from germline, CDR1 is MDHEN and CDR2 is SYDVKM. CDR3: CASSLLDTEAFF. CDR3 nucleotides: TGTGCCAGCAGTTTACTTGATACTGAAGCTTTCTTT.

This sequence joins TRBV5-4 and TRBJ2-7; D is tentatively TRBD1 or TRBD2 (5 bases each). This CDR3 spans 16 amino acids. V lost 2 bases to trimming and J lost 7 bases, with 22 bases between them. Germline CDR1 reads SGHNT; CDR2 reads YYREEE (reference sequence). In DNA form, the CDR3 reads TGTGCCAGCAGCTTTCCCGGGACCCCCTCGAGGAATGAGCAGTACTTC. Its translation: CASSFPGTPSRNEQYF.

V is TRBV20-1 and J is TRBJ2-7; no reliable D call. V dropped 5 bases and J dropped 6 bases, with 11 bases sitting between them. The CDR3 loop spans 11 amino acids. Germline V gene data show CDR1 as DFQATT and CDR2 as SNEGSKA (reference sequence). CDR3 region: CSAVGPSEQYF. CDR3 nucleotide sequence: TGCAGTGCTGTCGGGCCCTCCGAGCAGTACTTC.

Concerning this clone itself: At the DNA level, this CDR3 is encoded by other sequences in the same sample as well. The chain has TRBV28 and TRBJ2-3; D is undetermined. Per germline, CDR1 MDHEN and CDR2 SYDVKM. CDR3 length equals 11 residues. V gave up 6 bases and J gave up 4 bases, with 5 bases separating them. In DNA form, the CDR3 reads TGTGCCAGCAGGCAGGCAGATACGCAGTATTTT. Translating it yields CASRQADTQYF. Together with reference TRBV28 and TRBJ2-3, the CDR3 gives the full variable domain: DVKVTQSSRYLVKRTGEKVFLECVQDMDHENMFWYRQDPGLGLRLIYFSYDVKMKEKGDIPEGYSVSREKKERFSLILESASTNQTSMYLCASRQADTQYFGPGTRLTVL.

The chain couples TRBV25-1 to TRBJ2-7; 10 bases are a match to TRBD1. Trimming took 3 bases from V and 5 from J; bases not matched to a gene: 10. CDR1 and CDR2 from the germline V gene are MGHDK and SYGVNS. The CDR3 extends over 16 amino acids. This CDR3 reads CASSDPGQGFPHEQYF. The CDR3 coding sequence is TGTGCCAGCAGTGATCCGGGACAGGGGTTCCCTCACGAGCAGTACTTC.

CDR3 in amino acids: CASTPPGPPYEQYF. The CDR3 bases are TGTGCCAGCACCCCCCCGGGACCCCCCTACGAGCAGTACTTC. The rearrangement links TRBV2 to TRBJ2-7; D possibly matches TRBD1 or TRBD2 (5 bases each). The CDR3 runs to 14 residues. Per germline, CDR1 SNHLY and CDR2 FYNNEI. V was trimmed by 7 bases and J by 2 bases, leaving 15 bases between them.

This clone was observed a few times. The chain has TRBV30 and TRBJ1-1; D call uncertain. Germline V CDR1 and CDR2: GTSNPN, SVGIG (reference sequence). The CDR3 runs 14 residues. V lost 0 bases and J lost 2, with 10 bases in between. In nucleotides, the CDR3 is TGTGCCTGGAGTGTATCCAAAGCTAACACTGAAGCTTTCTTT. Translated, it gives CAWSVSKANTEAFF.

The gene calls are TRBV6-6 and TRBJ1-3; TRBD1 aligns across 12 bases. Germline values: CDR1 MNHNY, CDR2 SVGAGI (reference sequence). After removal of 6 bases from V and 7 bases from J, the junction contained 7 bases not matched to a gene. CDR3 length equals 15 residues. The CDR3 spells CASSQTGTGGNTIYF. CDR3 nucleotide sequence: TGTGCCAGCAGCCAGACCGGGACAGGGGGCAACACCATATATTTT.

V usage is TRBV11-2 and J usage is TRBJ1-3; D uncertain. This CDR3 region has 15 residues. V was clipped by 5 bases and J by 2 bases, with 13 bases between them. Looked up from germline, CDR1 is SGHAT and CDR2 is FQNNGV. The CDR3 region has the DNA TGTGCCAGCAGCCTATTGGTTCCTCCTGGAAACACCATATATTTT. It encodes CASSLLVPPGNTIYF.

The chain is built from TRBV27 and TRBJ1-1; D might be TRBD1 (6 bases). Deletions cut 4 bases from V and 8 bases from J, with 20 bases between. The length of the CDR3 is 15 residues. Germline CDR1 is MNHEY and CDR2 is SMNVEV (reference sequence). This CDR3 reads CASSSYAGARAEAFF. The CDR3 DNA sequence: TGTGCCAGCAGTTCCTACGCGGGGGCCCGGGCGGAAGCTTTCTTT.

The chain is built from TRBV5-1 and TRBJ2-7; TRBD2 is a possible D gene (6 bases). V lost 6 bases and J lost 0, with 16 bases in between. This CDR3 comprises 15 residues. Looked up from germline, CDR1 is SGHRS and CDR2 is YFSETQ. In DNA, the CDR3 is TGCGCCAGCACCAGAGCTAGCGCATCCTCCTACGAGCAGTACTTC. Its protein is CASTRASASSYEQYF. The full variable domain, completed using reference TRBV5-1 and TRBJ2-7, is KAGVTQTPRYLIKTRGQQVTLSCSPISGHRSVSWYQQTPGQGLQFLFEYFSETQRNKGNFPGRFSGRQFSNSRSEMNVSTLELGDSALYLCASTRASASSYEQYFGPGTRLTVT.

This sequence joins TRBV5-1 and TRBJ2-3, with a possible D match to TRBD2 (5 bases). The CDR3 runs to 16 residues. V lost 0 bases and J 0 bases, leaving 11 bases between the germline ends. Germline values: CDR1 SGHRS, CDR2 YFSETQ. The CDR3 DNA follows: TGCGCCAGCAGCTTGGAGCTAGGCGGGAGCACAGATACGCAGTATTTT. Protein: CASSLELGGSTDTQYF.

V gene TRBV7-9 combines with J gene TRBJ2-3, with 11 bases fitting TRBD2. CDR3 length: 17 residues. Trimming removed 4 bases from V and 6 bases from J; junction bases left unmatched: 12. Germline V gene sequence: CDR1 SEHNR, CDR2 FQNEAQ (reference sequence). The CDR3 bases are TGTGCCAGCAGCTCTCCGCGGACTAGCGGGCAGCGGGATACGCAGTATTTT. Protein: CASSSPRTSGQRDTQYF.

V gene TRBV10-1 combines with J gene TRBJ1-1; D unresolved. There are 11 residues in the CDR3. V lost 4 bases and J 10 bases, leaving 10 bases between the germline ends. Germline loops: CDR1 WNHNN, CDR2 SYGVQD (reference sequence). The CDR3 DNA follows: TGCGCCAGCAGTGGGGTTTCGGGAGCTTTCTTT. Its translation: CASSGVSGAFF.

In its sample, this clone was seen once. Additional DNA sequences in this sample encode the identical CDR3. The V and J genes are TRBV6-5 and TRBJ1-1; the D gene is possibly TRBD1 (6 bases). The CDR3 runs 15 residues. V was clipped by 6 bases and J by 1 base, with 15 bases between them. Germline CDR1 MNHEY, CDR2 SVGAGI. CDR3 sequence: CASSRTGRGNTEAFF. The DNA for the CDR3 is TGTGCCAGCAGCCGCACGGGCAGGGGGAACACTGAAGCTTTCTTT.

The chain has TRBV5-1 and TRBJ1-1, with D possibly being TRBD1 (5 bases). Trimming took off 2 bases at V and 0 bases at J, with 14 bases between the two ends. The V gene's germline CDR1 is SGHRS and CDR2 YFSETQ. The CDR3 has 16 residues. The CDR3 protein is CASSFFPGNLNTEAFF. CDR3 nucleotide sequence: TGCGCCAGCAGCTTCTTTCCAGGGAATCTGAACACTGAAGCTTTCTTT.

V is TRBV28 and J is TRBJ1-5; TRBD1 might be the D (5 bases). This CDR3 is built from 16 residues. The V end was cut by 5 bases, the J end by 1 base, with 15 bases between. Germline V gene data show CDR1 as MDHEN and CDR2 as SYDVKM. The CDR3 protein is CASSPPRTSSNQPQHF. The CDR3 coding sequence is TGTGCCAGCAGTCCCCCACGGACATCAAGCAATCAGCCCCAGCATTTT.

The V gene is TRBV5-1, the J gene TRBJ2-1; 10 bases are shared with TRBD2. Germline V gene data show CDR1 as SGHRS and CDR2 as YFSETQ. CDR3 length: 17 amino acids. J lost 0 bases, V lost 4 bases, and 7 bases had no gene match. The CDR3 DNA is TGCGCCAGCAGCCCTAGCGGGAGCCTGAGCTCCTACAATGAGCAGTTCTTC. It translates to CASSPSGSLSSYNEQFF. Based on the CDR3 plus reference TRBV5-1 and TRBJ2-1, the full variable domain is KAGVTQTPRYLIKTRGQQVTLSCSPISGHRSVSWYQQTPGQGLQFLFEYFSETQRNKGNFPGRFSGRQFSNSRSEMNVSTLELGDSALYLCASSPSGSLSSYNEQFFGPGTRLTVL.

This sequence joins TRBV28 and TRBJ2-7, with D possibly called TRBD1 or TRBD2 (5 bases each). The CDR3 runs 15 residues. Between the trimmed V and J ends, which lost 6 bases and 3 bases, there was a span of 18 bases. Germline-derived CDR1 and CDR2 are MDHEN and SYDVKM. The chain's CDR3 is CASSPSKRGYYEQYF. In DNA, the CDR3 is TGTGCCAGCAGCCCCTCCAAGAGGGGTTACTACGAGCAGTACTTC.